The rows below give T cell receptor beta chains drawn from one sample of a study of shared clonotypes between healthy human individuals. Some clones are missing from TCRdb's copy, which holds only in-frame ones; the method was immunoSEQ multiplex PCR. The sample carries 640,000 or so clones, roughly 70% recorded once. Material for sequencing was memory CD4+ T cells sorted from blood. The receptors were gathered from a woman under 40 in good health. The CDR3 runs from the conserved cysteine through the conserved F or W. Where a row states a size, it is once, few, many or the class of an expanded clone; other rows omit it.

CDR3 protein	V gene	J gene	clone size
CASSPTAPSYEQYF	TRBV9	TRBJ2-7	-
CASSLVPGFYEQYF	TRBV5-1	TRBJ2-7	many
CASSGETNQPQHF	TRBV2	TRBJ1-5	-
CASSGYLDEQYF	TRBV11-2	TRBJ2-3	-
CASSTGPSGSPDTQYF	TRBV5-4	TRBJ2-3	-
CASSIGTAAQETQYF	TRBV25-1	TRBJ2-5	-
CASSGTNGNTIYF	TRBV6-1	TRBJ1-3	-
CASSHTTDTQYF	TRBV11-2	TRBJ2-3	-
CASSPLAGNENEQFF	TRBV4-2	TRBJ2-1	-
CASSPDRGQANYGYTF	TRBV27	TRBJ1-2	-
CASSIVAVTDTQYF	TRBV19	TRBJ2-3	-
CASSGVDTDTQYF	TRBV18	TRBJ2-3	-
CASNSGPFNEQFF	TRBV7-3	TRBJ2-1	-
CASASGSHNEQFF	TRBV28	TRBJ2-1	-
CASSMTSGNTGELFF	TRBV19	TRBJ2-2	-
CASSAGEGQKETQYF	TRBV19	TRBJ2-5	-
CASSRMGGNTEAFF	TRBV16	TRBJ1-1	once
CASSWVTGAGGYTF	TRBV5-1	TRBJ1-2	-
CASSLGTTYNEQFF	TRBV5-1	TRBJ2-1	-
CASSIGGTSQETQYF	TRBV19	TRBJ2-5	-
CSVLRGSSYNEQFF	TRBV29-1	TRBJ2-1	-
CASSPKGQGDQPQHF	TRBV4-1	TRBJ1-5	few
CASSYLGSRYEQFF	TRBV6-5	TRBJ2-1	-
CASSPRKQGVLETQYF	TRBV25-1	TRBJ2-5	-
CASRDSGRARDTQYF	TRBV27	TRBJ2-3	few
CAWNPPTSLRGDTQYF	TRBV30	TRBJ2-3	-
CASSSSGGLAGYEQYF	TRBV7-6	TRBJ2-7	-
CASSPLGSQPQHF	TRBV27	TRBJ1-5	-
CASSPGGSRETQYF	TRBV18	TRBJ2-5	-
CASSLFGRGSYEQYF	TRBV27	TRBJ2-7	many
CASSEQYF	TRBV23-1	-	few
CSVATGGNNQPQHF	TRBV29-1	TRBJ1-5	few
CASRGVAVEQYF	TRBV10-2	TRBJ2-7	-
CASSWVRGAQITEAFF	TRBV5-8	TRBJ1-1	once
CASSRTSGMVTDTQYF	TRBV5-4	TRBJ2-3	many
CASSQTGQGGYEQYF	TRBV7-9	TRBJ2-7	-
CASVLATSGRYEQFF	TRBV28	TRBJ2-1	-
CASSLGMGGTDTQYF	TRBV5-1	TRBJ2-3	-
CASSVRLAGGTDTQYF	TRBV5-1	TRBJ2-3	-
CASSLRGTGELFF	TRBV7-2	TRBJ2-2	-
CATCLHGGTGELSF	TRBV19	TRBJ2-2	-
CASSQEWVGTQYF	TRBV14	TRBJ2-3	-
CASSPGWGAGSYEQYF	TRBV7-8	TRBJ2-7	-